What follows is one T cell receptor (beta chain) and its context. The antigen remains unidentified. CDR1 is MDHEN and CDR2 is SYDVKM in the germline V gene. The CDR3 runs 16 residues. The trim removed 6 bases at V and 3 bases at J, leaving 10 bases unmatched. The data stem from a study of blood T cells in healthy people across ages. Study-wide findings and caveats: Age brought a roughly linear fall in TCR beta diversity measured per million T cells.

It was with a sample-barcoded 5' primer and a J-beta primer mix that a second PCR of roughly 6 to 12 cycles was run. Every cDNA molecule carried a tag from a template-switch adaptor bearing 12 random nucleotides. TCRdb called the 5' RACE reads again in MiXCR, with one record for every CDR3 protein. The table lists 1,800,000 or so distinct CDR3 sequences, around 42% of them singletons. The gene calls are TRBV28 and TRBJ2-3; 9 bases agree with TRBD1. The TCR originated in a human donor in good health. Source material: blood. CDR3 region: CASSSTRDRETDTQYF. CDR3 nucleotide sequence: TGTGCCAGCAGCTCAACCCGGGACAGGGAAACAGATACGCAGTATTTT.